The 32 T cell receptor beta chains presented below share a single source sample, sequenced in a study of blood T cell repertoires in COVID-19. TCRdb keeps only in-frame clones here, not all; method: immunoSEQ multiplex PCR. The sample yields approximately 300,000 clones, around 85% seen once. The sequencing input was peripheral blood. The source of these receptors is a woman aged 45 to 65 with active or convalescent COVID-19.

V gene TRBV19 combines with J gene TRBJ2-3; 13 bases are shared with TRBD2. The ends lost 11 bases at V and 4 bases at J; junction bases unmatched: 24. The CDR3 is made up of 20 amino acids. CDR1 and CDR2 (germline): LNHDA, SQIVND (reference sequence). The CDR3 region has the DNA TGTGCCCCGTTGCATAGCGGACTAGCGGGAGAGAACAGAGTCCCAGATACGCAGTATTTT. Translated: CAPLHSGLAGENRVPDTQYF.

The rearrangement uses TRBV19 and TRBJ2-1; 13 positions agree with TRBD2. Trimming removed 2 bases from V and 6 bases from J; junction bases left unmatched: 4. This CDR3 spans 16 amino acids. Germline lookup yields CDR1 LNHDA and CDR2 SQIVND (reference sequence). The CDR3 is CASSILTSGGSNEQFF. Here the CDR3 DNA reads TGTGCCAGTAGTATATTGACTAGCGGGGGGAGCAATGAGCAGTTCTTC.

The chain recombines TRBV28 with TRBJ1-2; D gene unclear. Looked up from germline, CDR1 is MDHEN and CDR2 is SYDVKM. The CDR3 covers 12 residues. Trimming removed 5 bases from V and 7 bases from J, with 11 bases in between. DNA for the CDR3: TGTGCCAGCAGTGCCCATTCGGTTGGCTACACCTTC. Translation: CASSAHSVGYTF.

The V and J genes are TRBV6-1 and TRBJ2-1, with 11 bases that match TRBD1. Germline assignment: CDR1 MNHNS and CDR2 SASEGT. Trimming removed 4 bases from V and 6 bases from J; junction bases left unmatched: 8. The CDR3 is 16 residues long. As DNA, the CDR3 is TGTGCCAGCAGTGTTCTCACCGGGACAGGGGGCAATGAGCAGTTCTTC. Translation gives CASSVLTGTGGNEQFF.

The sample holds a few counts of this clone. The gene calls are TRBV19 and TRBJ2-5; D may be TRBD1 (6 bases). V was cut by 3 bases and J by 3 bases, with 11 bases left in between. Germline loops: CDR1 LNHDA, CDR2 SQIVND (reference sequence). The CDR3 totals 14 residues. Here the CDR3 DNA reads TGTGCCAGTAGTATGCTGTCAGGGGAAGAGACCCAGTACTTC. Protein: CASSMLSGEETQYF.

Only one count was recorded for this clone. V is TRBV4-1 and J is TRBJ1-6; a weak D match, TRBD1 (6 bases). Germline CDR1 MGHRA, CDR2 YSYEKL. The CDR3 length is 16 residues. V gave up 3 bases and J gave up 5 bases, with 14 bases separating them. CDR3 nucleotide sequence: TGCGCCAGCAGCCAGCAGGGGTTATCCCATAATTCACCCCTCCACTTT. This encodes CASSQQGLSHNSPLHF.

V gene TRBV2 combines with J gene TRBJ1-4; a possible D gene is TRBD1 (6 bases). The ends were cut back, 6 bases at V and 5 bases at J, with 13 bases in the middle. Germline CDR1 reads SNHLY; CDR2 reads FYNNEI. The CDR3 has 14 residues. CDR3 region: CASREDRYNEKLFF. The DNA of the CDR3 is TGTGCCAGCAGGGAGGACAGATACAATGAAAAACTGTTTTTT.

There are a few counts of this clone. The gene calls are TRBV10-3 and TRBJ2-2; TRBD2 might be the D (5 bases). The germline V gene encodes CDR1 ENHRY and CDR2 SYGVKD. The V end lost 4 bases, the J end lost 2 bases, and 11 bases lay between the germline ends. CDR3 length equals 15 residues. DNA for the CDR3: TGTGCCATCAGTGTCGAGGGCCCAAACACCGGGGAGCTGTTTTTT. Translation: CAISVEGPNTGELFF.

The rearrangement joins TRBV15 to TRBJ2-1, with 8 bases lining up with TRBD2. Trimming removed 2 bases from V and 0 bases from J; junction bases left unmatched: 0. Germline assignment: CDR1 LNHNV and CDR2 YYDKDF (reference sequence). The CDR3 covers 15 residues. Here the CDR3 DNA reads TGTGCCACCAGCAGACTAGCGGGCTCCTACAATGAGCAGTTCTTC. Its translation: CATSRLAGSYNEQFF. The full variable domain, completed using reference TRBV15 and TRBJ2-1, is DAMVIQNPRYQVTQFGKPVTLSCSQTLNHNVMYWYQQKSSQAPKLLFHYYDKDFNNEADTPDNFQSRRPNTSFCFLDIRSPGLGDTAMYLCATSRLAGSYNEQFFGPGTRLTVL.

This clone was seen only a few times. This chain joins TRBV6-6 and TRBJ1-3, with D possibly matching TRBD1 (5 bases). The CDR3 consists of 13 residues. V was cut by 2 bases and J by 8 bases, with 10 bases left in between. The germline V gene encodes CDR1 MNHNY and CDR2 SVGAGI (reference sequence). For the CDR3, the DNA is TGTGCCAGCAGTTACCCGACAGTCGACACCATATATTTT. Its translation is CASSYPTVDTIYF.

The V and J genes are TRBV9 and TRBJ1-4, with 9 bases matching TRBD1. The CDR3 has 17 residues. The V gene's germline CDR1 is SGDLS and CDR2 YYNGEE. Trimming at V came to 1 base and at J to 4 bases, leaving 8 bases not matched to a gene. DNA of the CDR3: TGTGCCAGCAGCGTAAGGGACAGGGAGGATGGTAATGAAAAACTGTTTTTT. Amino acid sequence: CASSVRDREDGNEKLFF.

The rearrangement joins TRBV9 to TRBJ2-2; 9 bases are shared with TRBD2. The V segment lost 4 bases and the J segment 5 bases; nucleotides outside the gene matches: 9. Looked up from germline, CDR1 is SGDLS and CDR2 is YYNGEE. CDR3 length: 16 amino acids. CDR3 amino acids: CASSPGGGRGTGELFF. CDR3 DNA sequence: TGTGCCAGCAGCCCGGGGGGCGGGAGGGGTACCGGGGAGCTGTTTTTT.

The chain's CDR3 is CASRAEPSEAFF. CDR3 DNA: TGTGCCAGCAGAGCTGAACCTTCCGAAGCTTTCTTT. V usage is TRBV2 and J usage is TRBJ1-1; unclear D gene. This CDR3 spans 12 amino acids. Germline V lookup: CDR1 SNHLY, CDR2 FYNNEI. The germline V and J ends were trimmed by 6 bases and 8 bases, with 13 bases remaining between them.

This clone was detected once. The CDR3 nucleotides read TGTGCTAGTGGCCTCTCCCGGGACAGGGGAAACCTGAACACTGAAGCTTTCTTT. Translating it yields CASGLSRDRGNLNTEAFF. This chain uses TRBV12-5 with TRBJ1-1; 10 bases agree with TRBD1. The V and J ends lost 6 bases and 0 bases, in that order; junction bases with no gene match: 13. Germline-derived CDR1 and CDR2 are LGHNT and FRNRAP. The CDR3 is 18 amino acids.

The chain links TRBV6-5 to TRBJ2-4; 7 nucleotides match TRBD1. The length of the CDR3 is 15 residues. Trimming removed 6 bases from V and 5 bases from J; junction bases left unmatched: 10. Germline lookup yields CDR1 MNHEY and CDR2 SVGAGI. CDR3 region: CASRPRRGRENIQYF. CDR3 bases: TGTGCCAGCAGACCACGAAGGGGGCGAGAAAACATTCAGTACTTC.

V and J are TRBV28 and TRBJ2-7, with 9 bases matching TRBD1. Germline V gives CDR1 MDHEN, CDR2 SYDVKM. This CDR3 is 15 amino acids long. V lost 4 bases to trimming and J lost 2 bases; unmatched junction nucleotides: 6. CDR3: CASSSAGTGPYEQYF. The CDR3 bases are TGTGCCAGCAGTTCCGCCGGGACAGGGCCCTACGAGCAGTACTTC.

The table lists this clone with a few counts. The genes are TRBV18 and TRBJ1-1, with a possible D match to TRBD1 (5 bases). Germline V gene sequence: CDR1 KGHSH, CDR2 LQKENI. This CDR3 comprises 15 residues. Trimming removed 1 base from V and 1 base from J, with 10 bases in between. CDR3 DNA sequence: TGTGCCAGCTCACCACGCTCGACAGCGAACACTGAAGCTTTCTTT. Its translation is CASSPRSTANTEAFF.

V is TRBV15 and J is TRBJ2-1; perhaps TRBD2 as D (5 bases). Germline V gives CDR1 LNHNV, CDR2 YYDKDF (reference sequence). The V gene lost 5 bases and the J gene lost 0 bases, with 14 bases spanning the gap. This CDR3 is 16 amino acids long. The CDR3 loop is CATSRRAVSSYNEQFF. The DNA of the CDR3 is TGTGCCACCAGCCGTAGAGCGGTTAGCTCCTACAATGAGCAGTTCTTC.

This clone was observed a handful of times. In DNA, the CDR3 is TGTGCCAGCTCACCCCTCTCCGGACAGGGAGGAGGCTACACCTTC. Protein: CASSPLSGQGGGYTF. This chain connects TRBV18 to TRBJ1-2, with 8 bases matching TRBD1. The CDR3 runs to 15 residues. V lost 3 bases to trimming and J lost 8 bases; unmatched junction nucleotides: 11. Per the germline V gene, CDR1 is KGHSH and CDR2 is LQKENI.

The rearrangement links TRBV4-2 to TRBJ1-1, with unresolved D. Trimming shortened V by 3 bases and J by 1 base, and 15 bases separated the two germline ends. The CDR3 spans 16 residues. Germline V gives CDR1 LGHNA, CDR2 YNFKEQ. The CDR3: CASSQTAGAGNTEAFF. CDR3 DNA sequence: TGTGCCAGCAGCCAGACGGCAGGCGCCGGGAACACTGAAGCTTTCTTT.

The genes are TRBV7-2 and TRBJ2-7; the D gene is possibly TRBD2 (5 bases). The germline gives CDR1 SGHTA, CDR2 FQGNSA. The ends were cut back, 1 base at V and 2 bases at J, with 9 bases in the middle. This CDR3 comprises 14 residues. As DNA, the CDR3 is TGTGCCAGCAGCTTAGAAGCGGCTACCTACGAGCAGTACTTC. It codes for CASSLEAATYEQYF.

The chain links TRBV28 to TRBJ1-2, with 10 bases identical to TRBD1. The trim removed 4 bases at V and 5 bases at J, leaving 10 bases unmatched. Per the germline V gene, CDR1 is MDHEN and CDR2 is SYDVKM. The CDR3 runs to 16 residues. CDR3 sequence: CASSSPGTGVPYGYTF. The DNA for the CDR3 is TGTGCCAGCAGTTCCCCCGGGACAGGGGTTCCGTATGGCTACACCTTC.

This clone was counted a few times. This chain links TRBV2 with TRBJ1-5; D may be TRBD1 (5 bases). This CDR3 comprises 14 residues. V dropped 3 bases and J dropped 2 bases, with 8 bases sitting between them. CDR1 and CDR2 from the germline V gene are SNHLY and FYNNEI. This CDR3 reads CASSDRVGNQPQHF. CDR3 in DNA: TGTGCCAGCAGTGACAGGGTGGGCAATCAGCCCCAGCATTTT.

The rearrangement joins TRBV10-1 to TRBJ2-7, with a possible D match to TRBD1 (6 bases). V was clipped by 4 bases and J by 7 bases, with 17 bases between them. Germline CDR1 reads WNHNN; CDR2 reads SYGVQD (reference sequence). The CDR3 runs 14 residues. The CDR3 here is CASSVYRASGEQYF. CDR3 coding DNA: TGCGCCAGCAGTGTCTACAGGGCCTCGGGGGAGCAGTACTTC.

This clone showed up just once. The J gene is TRBJ1-2, the V gene TRBV9; tentative D call: TRBD1 (5 bases). Per the germline V gene, CDR1 is SGDLS and CDR2 is YYNGEE. V was trimmed by 4 bases and J by 2 bases, leaving 15 bases between them. CDR3 size: 15 residues. The CDR3 region has the DNA TGTGCCAGCAGCCAACCTCAGGGCGGCAACTATGGCTACACCTTC. This sequence encodes CASSQPQGGNYGYTF.

This rearrangement joins TRBV5-6 to TRBJ1-3; D gene uncertain. In germline, CDR1 is SGHDT, CDR2 YYEEEE. This CDR3 region has 16 residues. V shed 4 bases and J shed 0 bases, with 14 bases lying between them. The CDR3 coding sequence is TGTGCCAGCAGCCCTCAATTGGCCACCTCTGGAAACACCATATATTTT. This codes for CASSPQLATSGNTIYF.

V and J are TRBV11-2 and TRBJ2-7, with D tentatively TRBD2 (7 bases). Trimming removed 10 bases from V and 3 bases from J, with 10 bases in between. From germline, CDR1 is SGHAT and CDR2 FQNNGV. The CDR3 extends over 11 amino acids. The CDR3 nucleotides read TGTGCCATAAGGGGGGGCTACGAGCAGTACTTC. Translated: CAIRGGYEQYF.

The chain is built from TRBV19 and TRBJ2-5, with 9 nucleotides matching TRBD1. The CDR3 is made up of 16 amino acids. J gave up 5 bases and V 5 bases, and 12 bases lay outside the gene matches. The germline gives CDR1 LNHDA, CDR2 SQIVND (reference sequence). This chain's CDR3 is CASSALQGALSETQYF. As DNA, the CDR3 is TGTGCCAGTAGTGCCCTACAGGGGGCGCTTTCCGAGACCCAGTACTTC.

The rearrangement links TRBV30 to TRBJ2-6, with 8 bases that match TRBD1. The V gene end was trimmed by 5 bases and the J gene end by 4 bases; junction bases not matched to a gene: 7. This CDR3 contains 15 residues. Germline values: CDR1 GTSNPN, CDR2 SVGIG (reference sequence). CDR3 in DNA: TGTGCCTGGGCCCAGGGGGCGCTGGGGGCCAACGTCCTGACTTTC. Its protein product is CAWAQGALGANVLTF.

In its sample, this clone was seen a few times. J is TRBJ2-5 and V is TRBV7-8, with TRBD1 matching over 7 bases. Per the germline V gene, CDR1 is SGHVS and CDR2 is FQNEAQ. Trimming cost V 5 bases and J 2 bases; bases outside gene matches: 5. This CDR3 spans 14 amino acids. The CDR3 region is CASSRVQGQETQYF. CDR3 nucleotide sequence: TGTGCCAGCAGCCGGGTACAGGGGCAAGAGACCCAGTACTTC.

The rearrangement links TRBV2 to TRBJ2-6; D unresolved. Deletions cut 6 bases from V and 0 bases from J, with 9 bases between. This CDR3 is 15 amino acids long. Per the germline V gene, CDR1 is SNHLY and CDR2 is FYNNEI. The DNA for the CDR3 is TGTGCCAGCAGCATAGAGAGCTCTGGGGCCAACGTCCTGACTTTC. Its protein is CASSIESSGANVLTF.

The chain combines TRBV7-2 with TRBJ2-1, with a possible D match to TRBD2 (5 bases). The length of the CDR3 is 15 residues. The germline V and J ends were trimmed by 1 base and 2 bases, with 9 bases remaining between them. CDR1 SGHTA and CDR2 FQGNSA come from the germline V gene. The CDR3, as DNA: TGTGCCAGCAGCTTAGGTGATAGCGCCTACAATGAGCAGTTCTTC. Translated, it gives CASSLGDSAYNEQFF.